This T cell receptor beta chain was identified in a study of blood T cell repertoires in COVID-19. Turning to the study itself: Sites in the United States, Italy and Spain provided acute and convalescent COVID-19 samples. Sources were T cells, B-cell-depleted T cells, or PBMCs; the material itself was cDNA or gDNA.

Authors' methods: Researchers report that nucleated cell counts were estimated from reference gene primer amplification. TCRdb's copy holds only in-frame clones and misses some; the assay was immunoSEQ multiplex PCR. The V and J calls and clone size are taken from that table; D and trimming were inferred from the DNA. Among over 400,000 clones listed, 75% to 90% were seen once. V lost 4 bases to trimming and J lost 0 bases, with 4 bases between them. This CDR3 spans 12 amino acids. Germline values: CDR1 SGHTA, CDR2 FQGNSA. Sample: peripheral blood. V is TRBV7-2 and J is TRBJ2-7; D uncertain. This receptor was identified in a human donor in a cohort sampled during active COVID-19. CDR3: CASSSSSYEQYF. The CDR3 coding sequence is TGTGCCAGCAGCTCCAGCTCCTACGAGCAGTACTTC. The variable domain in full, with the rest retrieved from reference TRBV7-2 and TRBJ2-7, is GAGVSQSPSNKVTEKGKDVELRCDPISGHTALYWYRQSLGQGLEFLIYFQGNSAPDKSGLPSDRFSAERTGGSVSTLTIQRTQQEDSAVYLCASSSSSYEQYFGPGTRLTVT.